A selection of T cell receptor beta chains follows, all from one sample in a study of T cells after yellow fever vaccination. TCRdb re-called the 5' RACE reads through MiXCR, storing one row per CDR3 protein. The table has about 330,000 distinct CDR3 sequences, around 8.1% seen once; the top ten hold approximately 15%. The sequencing used PBMCs, collected roughly 45 days after the first yellow fever vaccination. The receptors derive from a man younger than 30 who received the YFV17D yellow fever vaccine. CDR3s include the opening cysteine and the closing phenylalanine or tryptophan. D genes are given only for firm matches. Some rows have no size entry. The others give once, few or many, or a class for an expanded clone.

NA	TRBV24-1	TRBJ1-2	NA	TGTGCCACCAGTGACGGGACCTATGGCTACACCTTC	CATSDGTYGYTF
NA	TRBV29-1	TRBJ1-5	NA	TGCAGCGGGGCGGGGGGGGCAGGGCAGCCCCAGCATTTT	CSGAGGAGQPQHF
NA	TRBV28	TRBJ1-1	NA	TGTGCCAGCAGTTTCGGTCCGGGACAAAGAGAAGCTTTCTTT	CASSFGPGQREAFF
NA	TRBV5-1	TRBJ2-3	NA	TGCGCCAGCAGACTACGCCCCACAGATACGCAGTATTTT	CASRLRPTDTQYF
few	TRBV19	TRBJ2-7	NA	TGTGCCACCGCGGACAGCTACGAGCAGTACTTC	CATADSYEQYF
few	TRBV5-1	TRBJ1-1	NA	TGCGCCAGCAGCGCCACAGGGCGCACTGAAGCTTTCTTT	CASSATGRTEAFF
NA	TRBV5-1	TRBJ1-1	NA	TGCGCCAGCAGCCCAGTGCCAGAGAACACTGAAGCTTTCTTT	CASSPVPENTEAFF
few	TRBV15	TRBJ1-1	NA	TGTGCCACCAGTAGAGCCGAAGGAACTGAAGCTTTCTTT	CATSRAEGTEAFF
few	TRBV19	TRBJ2-4	NA	TGTGCCAGTACTAGGGCGGATTGGGTGAAGGTCAACATTCAGTACTTC	CASTRADWVKVNIQYF
NA	TRBV5-4	TRBJ2-5	NA	TGTGCCAGCAGCTTGGACCTGCATAAGGAGACCCAGTACTTC	CASSLDLHKETQYF
few	TRBV20-1	TRBJ2-4	TRBD2	TGCAGTGCTAGATCCCCATGGTGGGGGGGTAAAAACATTCAGTACTTC	CSARSPWWGGKNIQYF
few	TRBV7-2	TRBJ1-2	TRBD1	TGTGCCAGCAGCTTACAGGGGGCTGGGGACTATGGCTACACCTTC	CASSLQGAGDYGYTF
few	TRBV12-3/TRBV12-4	TRBJ1-2	TRBD1	TGTGCCAGCAGTTTTAGGGTACCGGGACAGGGGGGAAAAGTAAACTATGGCTACACCTTC	CASSFRVPGQGGKVNYGYTF